The rows below give T cell receptor beta chains drawn from one sample of a study of identical twins. TCRdb ran MiXCR on the 5' RACE reads and lists one entry per CDR3 protein. Among 1.5 million to 2 million distinct CDR3 sequences, 32% were seen once, and the ten largest hold 0.25% to 0.3%. Source material: cord blood. These TCRs come from a newborn girl in good health. Both conserved end residues are part of each CDR3. Fields, in order: clone size, J gene, D gene, V gene, CDR3 protein, CDR3 DNA. The D gene is left open where the match is weak. Some rows have no size entry. The others give once, few or many, or a class for an expanded clone.

>few|TRBJ1-4|TRBD1|TRBV29-1
CSVQDRGDEKLFF
TGCAGCGTTCAGGACAGGGGAGATGAAAAACTGTTTTTT
>NA|TRBJ1-3|NA|TRBV9
CASSPQGSLSGNTIYF
TGTGCCAGCAGCCCACAGGGTTCCCTCTCTGGAAACACCATATATTTT
>many|TRBJ2-1|NA|TRBV7-2
CASSFKPNEQFF
TGTGCCAGCAGCTTTAAGCCCAATGAGCAGTTCTTC
>few|TRBJ2-3|TRBD2|TRBV10-3
CAISGREKGTDTQYF
TGTGCCATCTCCGGGCGGGAGAAGGGCACAGATACGCAGTATTTT
>few|TRBJ1-2|NA|TRBV21-1
CASSKGQGGHGYTF
TGTGCCAGCAGCAAAGGACAGGGAGGGCATGGCTACACCTTC
>NA|TRBJ1-1|NA|TRBV6-1
CASSATRTGNTEAFF
TGTGCCAGCAGTGCTACCCGGACGGGGAACACTGAAGCTTTCTTT
>NA|TRBJ2-1|NA|TRBV29-1
CSVGQPSEQFF
TGCAGCGTTGGACAGCCATCCGAGCAGTTCTTC
>few|TRBJ2-7|NA|TRBV27
CASSIGTLPTYEQYF
TGTGCCAGCAGCATTGGGACCCTCCCGACCTACGAGCAGTACTTC
>NA|TRBJ2-3|TRBD2|TRBV9
CASSVVSSGRDTQYF
TGTGCCAGCAGCGTAGTATCTAGCGGGAGAGATACGCAGTATTTT
>NA|TRBJ2-3|NA|TRBV7-9
CASTGDTGAFTDTQYF
TGTGCCTCCACGGGGGATACAGGCGCTTTCACAGATACGCAGTATTTT
>NA|TRBJ2-1|TRBD2|TRBV7-9
CASSSGLAGERWNEQFF
TGTGCCAGCAGCTCAGGACTAGCGGGAGAAAGGTGGAATGAGCAGTTCTTC
>few|TRBJ2-7|NA|TRBV7-2
CASSRRVPAYEQYF
TGTGCCAGCAGCCGACGGGTTCCAGCCTACGAGCAGTACTTC
>few|TRBJ2-3|TRBD2|TRBV4-2
CASSQDVGTSGSTDTQYF
TGTGCCAGCAGCCAAGACGTCGGGACTAGTGGGAGCACAGATACGCAGTATTTT
>NA|TRBJ2-5|TRBD2|TRBV5-1
CASSFSGRDDNEQYF
TGCGCCAGCAGCTTTAGCGGGAGGGACGACAATGAGCAGTACTTC
>NA|TRBJ2-3|NA|TRBV12-3/TRBV12-4
CASSFTWGLDTQYF
TGTGCCAGCAGCTTTACCTGGGGGTTGGATACGCAGTATTTT
>NA|TRBJ1-2|NA|TRBV15
CATSTQQGSYGYTF
TGTGCCACCAGCACACAACAGGGTTCCTATGGCTACACCTTC
>NA|TRBJ2-7|NA|TRBV4-1
CASSQVVYNEQYF
TGCGCCAGCAGCCAAGTCGTATACAATGAGCAGTACTTC
>many|TRBJ2-4|TRBD2|TRBV5-1
CASSSGLAGKNIQYF
TGCGCCAGCAGCTCGGGACTAGCGGGTAAAAACATTCAGTACTTC
>many|TRBJ2-7|TRBD2|TRBV6-2/TRBV6-3
CASSYSGLADEQYF
TGTGCCAGCAGTTACTCGGGACTAGCAGACGAGCAGTACTTC
>few|TRBJ2-5|TRBD1|TRBV20-1
CSGRGQEGLRRGTQYF
TGCAGTGGTAGGGGACAGGAGGGTCTTCGCCGGGGGACCCAGTACTTC
>few|TRBJ2-7|NA|TRBV28
CASSPLGGAYEQYF
TGTGCCAGCAGTCCCCTAGGCGGAGCTTACGAGCAGTACTTC
>NA|TRBJ2-7|TRBD2|TRBV6-5
CASSSTRGVISGRREQYF
TGTGCCAGCAGTTCCACTCGGGGGGTTATAAGCGGGAGACGCGAGCAGTACTTC
>few|TRBJ1-1|NA|TRBV2
CASSARAPEAFF
TGTGCCAGCAGTGCAAGGGCTCCCGAGGCTTTCTTT
>NA|TRBJ2-1|TRBD2|TRBV18
CASSPWPGGTYNEQFF
TGTGCCAGCTCACCATGGCCGGGGGGAACCTACAATGAGCAGTTCTTC
>NA|TRBJ2-1|TRBD1|TRBV5-1
CASRNTGGRNEQFF
TGCGCCAGCAGGAACACAGGGGGCCGGAATGAGCAGTTCTTC
>NA|TRBJ2-5|TRBD2|TRBV2
CASRKREKETQYF
TGTGCCAGCAGGAAGCGGGAGAAAGAGACCCAGTACTTC
>NA|TRBJ2-5|NA|TRBV2
CAITNNEQYF
TGTGCCATCACAAACAATGAGCAGTACTTC
>NA|TRBJ2-1|NA|TRBV2
CASSEGNERFF
TGTGCCAGCAGTGAGGGGAATGAGCGGTTCTTC
>few|TRBJ2-1|NA|TRBV5-6
CASSRREGAYNEQFF
TGTGCCAGCAGCCGTAGGGAGGGGGCCTACAATGAGCAGTTCTTC
>few|TRBJ2-3|NA|TRBV29-1
CSAHTVDGYTDTQYF
TGCAGCGCCCACACCGTGGACGGTTACACAGATACGCAGTATTTT
>few|TRBJ2-3|NA|TRBV2
CASFGSTDTQYF
TGTGCCAGCTTCGGAAGCACAGATACGCAGTATTTT
>many|TRBJ2-1|TRBD1|TRBV5-1
CASSLTGGNEQFF
TGCGCCAGCAGCTTGACAGGGGGCAATGAGCAGTTCTTC
>NA|TRBJ1-4|NA|TRBV14
CASSQDPGVANEKLFF
TGTGCCAGCAGCCAAGATCCCGGGGTGGCTAATGAAAAACTGTTTTTT
>few|TRBJ2-3|NA|TRBV7-2
CASSFPPRTDTQYF
TGTGCCAGCAGCTTCCCCCCGAGGACAGATACGCAGTATTTT
>NA|TRBJ1-4|NA|TRBV7-9
CASSLWRSATNEKLFF
TGTGCCAGCAGCTTGTGGAGATCTGCAACTAATGAAAAACTGTTTTTT
>many|TRBJ2-7|TRBD1|TRBV10-3
CAISERQGPYEQYF
TGTGCCATCAGTGAGAGACAGGGACCCTACGAGCAGTACTTC
>NA|TRBJ2-5|NA|TRBV20-1
CSATHGETQYF
TGCAGTGCTACCCATGGGGAGACCCAGTACTTC
>NA|TRBJ2-5|TRBD2|TRBV15
CATSRGSGKETQYF
TGTGCCACCAGCAGAGGTAGCGGGAAAGAGACCCAGTACTTC